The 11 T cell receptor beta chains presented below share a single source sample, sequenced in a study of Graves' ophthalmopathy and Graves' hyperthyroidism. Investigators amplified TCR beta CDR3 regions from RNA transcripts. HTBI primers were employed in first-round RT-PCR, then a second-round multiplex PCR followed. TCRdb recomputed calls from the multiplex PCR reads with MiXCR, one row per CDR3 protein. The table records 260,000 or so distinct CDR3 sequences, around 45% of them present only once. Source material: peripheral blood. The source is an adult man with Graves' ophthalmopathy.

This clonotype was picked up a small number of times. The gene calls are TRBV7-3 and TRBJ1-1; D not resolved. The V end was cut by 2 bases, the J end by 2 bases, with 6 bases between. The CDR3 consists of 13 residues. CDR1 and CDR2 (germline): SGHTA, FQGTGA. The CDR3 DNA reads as TGTGCCAGCAGCTTATCAGCCAACACTGAAGCTTTCTTT. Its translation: CASSLSANTEAFF.

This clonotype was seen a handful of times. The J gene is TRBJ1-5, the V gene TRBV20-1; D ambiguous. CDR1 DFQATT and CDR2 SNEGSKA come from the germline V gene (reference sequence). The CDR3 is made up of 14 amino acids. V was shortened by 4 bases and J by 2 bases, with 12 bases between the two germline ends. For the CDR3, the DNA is TGCAGTGCTATTAATCCAGGACGCAATCAGCCCCAGCATTTT. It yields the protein CSAINPGRNQPQHF.

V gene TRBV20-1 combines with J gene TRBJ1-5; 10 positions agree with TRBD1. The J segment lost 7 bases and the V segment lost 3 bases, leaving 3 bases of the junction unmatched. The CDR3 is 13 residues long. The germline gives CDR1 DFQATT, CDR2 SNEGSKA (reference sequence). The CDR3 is CSARTGGGQPQHF. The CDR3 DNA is TGCAGTGCTAGGACAGGGGGCGGCCAGCCCCAGCATTTT.

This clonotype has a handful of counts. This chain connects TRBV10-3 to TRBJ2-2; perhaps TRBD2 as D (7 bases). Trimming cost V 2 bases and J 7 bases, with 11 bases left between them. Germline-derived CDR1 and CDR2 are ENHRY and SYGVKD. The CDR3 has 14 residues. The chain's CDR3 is CAISETGRGGELFF. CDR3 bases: TGTGCCATCAGTGAGACAGGGAGGGGCGGGGAGCTGTTTTTT.

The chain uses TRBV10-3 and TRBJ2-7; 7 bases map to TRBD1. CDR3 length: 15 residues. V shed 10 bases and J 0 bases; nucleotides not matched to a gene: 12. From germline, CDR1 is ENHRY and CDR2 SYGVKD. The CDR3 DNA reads TGTGCCAGCTCATCTACAGGGGCGTCCTCCTACGAGCAGTACTTC. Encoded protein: CASSSTGASSYEQYF.

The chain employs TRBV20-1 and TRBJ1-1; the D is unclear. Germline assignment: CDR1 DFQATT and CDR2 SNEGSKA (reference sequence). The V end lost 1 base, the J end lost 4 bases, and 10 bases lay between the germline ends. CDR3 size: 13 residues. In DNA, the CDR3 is TGCAGTGCTAGAGCGCAGATAAGCACTGAAGCTTTCTTT. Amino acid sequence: CSARAQISTEAFF.

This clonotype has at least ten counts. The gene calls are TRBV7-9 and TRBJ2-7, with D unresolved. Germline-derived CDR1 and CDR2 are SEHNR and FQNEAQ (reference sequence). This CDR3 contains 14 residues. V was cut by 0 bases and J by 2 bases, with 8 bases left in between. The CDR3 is CASSLAGMTYEQYF. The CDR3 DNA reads TGTGCCAGCAGCTTAGCAGGGATGACCTACGAGCAGTACTTC.

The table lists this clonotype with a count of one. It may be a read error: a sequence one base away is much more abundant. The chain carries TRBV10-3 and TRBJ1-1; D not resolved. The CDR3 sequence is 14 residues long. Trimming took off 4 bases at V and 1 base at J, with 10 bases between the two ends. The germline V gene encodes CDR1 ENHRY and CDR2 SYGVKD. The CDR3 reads CAISVGRSNTEAFF. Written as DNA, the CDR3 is TGTGCCATCAGTGTAGGCAGATCGAACACTGAAGCTTTCTTT.

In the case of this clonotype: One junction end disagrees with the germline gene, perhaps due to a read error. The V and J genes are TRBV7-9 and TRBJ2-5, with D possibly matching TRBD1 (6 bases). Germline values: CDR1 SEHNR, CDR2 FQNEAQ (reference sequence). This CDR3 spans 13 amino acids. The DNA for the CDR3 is TGTGCCGGCAGCGCCACAGGGAAAGAGACCCAGTACTTC. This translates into CAGSATGKETQYF.

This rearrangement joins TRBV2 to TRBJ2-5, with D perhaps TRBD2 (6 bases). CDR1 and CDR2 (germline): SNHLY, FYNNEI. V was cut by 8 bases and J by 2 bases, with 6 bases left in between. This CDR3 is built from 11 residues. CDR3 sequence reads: CASGTQETQYF. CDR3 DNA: TGTGCCAGCGGGACTCAAGAGACCCAGTACTTC.

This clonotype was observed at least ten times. CDR3 region: CASGTENYGYTF. As DNA, the CDR3 is TGTGCCAGCGGGACAGAAAACTATGGCTACACCTTC. The rearrangement joins TRBV25-1 to TRBJ1-2, with 7 nucleotides matching TRBD1. Germline CDR1 MGHDK, CDR2 SYGVNS. CDR3 length equals 12 residues. After removal of 8 bases from V and 2 bases from J, the junction contained 2 bases not matched to a gene.